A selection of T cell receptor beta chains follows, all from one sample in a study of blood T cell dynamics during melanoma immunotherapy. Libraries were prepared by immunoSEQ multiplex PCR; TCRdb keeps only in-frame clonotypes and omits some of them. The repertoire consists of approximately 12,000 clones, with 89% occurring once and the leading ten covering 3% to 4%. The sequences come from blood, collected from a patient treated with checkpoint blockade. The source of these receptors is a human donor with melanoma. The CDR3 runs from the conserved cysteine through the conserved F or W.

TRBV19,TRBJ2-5,CASSRDWTQETQYF
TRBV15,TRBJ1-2,CATSRGGTGRSYGYTF
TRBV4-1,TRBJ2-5,CASSQDVQFNLQETQYF
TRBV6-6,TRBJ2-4,CASSYQGIQYF
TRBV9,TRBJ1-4,CASRGELNEKLFF
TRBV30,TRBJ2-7,CARSTTTYEQYF
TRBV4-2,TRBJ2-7,CASTAMGVFGEQYF
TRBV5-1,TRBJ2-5,CASSFGAGQTKETQYF
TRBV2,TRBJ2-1,CASNSGKQFF
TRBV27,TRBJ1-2,CASINRAGGNYGYTF
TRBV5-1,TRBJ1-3,CASSLAGTGVRNTIYF
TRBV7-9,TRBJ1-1,CASSSTATMNTEAFF
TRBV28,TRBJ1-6,CASSLDGQSPLHF
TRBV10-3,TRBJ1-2,CAISESGRGGYTF
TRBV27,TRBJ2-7,CASRGRTGAYEQYF
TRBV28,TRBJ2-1,CASSLPGDYNEQFF
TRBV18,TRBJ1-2,CASSPARGGGYTF
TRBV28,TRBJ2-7,CASTLGPYEQYF
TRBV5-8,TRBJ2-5,CASSGTVQETQYF
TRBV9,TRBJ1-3,CASSVETGGRNTIYF
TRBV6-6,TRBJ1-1,CASSYTQSAEAFF
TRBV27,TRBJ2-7,CASSIRQGAYEQYF
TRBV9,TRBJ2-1,CASSVAGLTYNEQFF
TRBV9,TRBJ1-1,CASSQNQGFNTEAFF
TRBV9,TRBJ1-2,CASSAQRNYGYTF
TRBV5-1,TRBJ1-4,CASSFGGGNEKLFF
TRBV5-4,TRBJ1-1,CASSLSGGVQAFF
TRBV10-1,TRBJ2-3,CASSEGRTHTDTQYF
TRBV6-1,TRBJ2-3,CASSQVGGSTDTQYF
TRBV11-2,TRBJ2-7,CASSTDWTSYEQYF
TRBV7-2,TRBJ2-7,CASSFSALGGPYEQYF
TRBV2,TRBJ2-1,CARWTSLTYNEQFF
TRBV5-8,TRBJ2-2,CASSLGSSGELFF
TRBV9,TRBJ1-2,CASSPVEQGYTF